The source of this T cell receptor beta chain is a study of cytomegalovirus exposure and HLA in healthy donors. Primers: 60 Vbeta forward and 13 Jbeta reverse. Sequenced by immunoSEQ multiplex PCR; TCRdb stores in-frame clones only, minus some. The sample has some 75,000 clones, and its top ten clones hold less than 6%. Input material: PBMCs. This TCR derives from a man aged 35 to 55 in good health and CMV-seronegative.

In DNA form, the CDR3 reads TGCGCCAGCAGCCAAGATGATCGCGCTTTCACAGATACGCAGTATTTT. Protein sequence: CASSQDDRAFTDTQYF. The gene calls are TRBV4-1 and TRBJ2-3; D is undetermined. With 0 bases removed from V and 2 bases from J, the gap between germline ends came to 12 bases. The CDR3 is 16 amino acids. Looked up from germline, CDR1 is MGHRA and CDR2 is YSYEKL.